Presented here are 18 T cell receptor beta chains from one specimen sequenced in a study of tumor-infiltrating lymphocytes in primary liver carcinoma. A constant-region primer served to make TCR beta cDNA from around 500 ng total RNA. ARM-PCR was slightly modified, and three nested multiplex PCR rounds with it gave rise to the TCR beta libraries. TRBV1-TRBV30 forward primers paired with a C-beta reverse primer drove the first two PCR rounds, approximately 11 cycles each. TCRdb redid the calling of the multiplex PCR reads with MiXCR, one entry per CDR3 protein. The repertoire holds 300,000 to 350,000 distinct CDR3 sequences, less than 75% seen once, with 6.5% in the top ten. The blood RNA (from unsorted whole blood) was obtained, and germline DNA was also extracted. The sequenced material came from peripheral blood. These receptors were collected from a man aged 35-49 years with primary liver carcinoma and hepatitis B virus infection.

As regards this clonotype: The germline gene is not matched at one end of the junction; a read error may be the cause. V gene TRBV14 combines with J gene TRBJ1-2; D is uncertain. Germline V CDR1 and CDR2: SGHDN, FVKESK. The CDR3 contains 12 residues. CDR3 sequence: CAGSHGASGYTF. Here the CDR3 DNA reads TGTGCCGGCAGCCATGGTGCGAGCGGCTACACCTTC.

A note on this clonotype: This may be a read error, as it is one base from a much larger clone. J is TRBJ1-5 and V is TRBV6-1; D is unclear. Germline values: CDR1 MNHNS, CDR2 SASEGT. Trimming shortened V by 5 bases and J by 9 bases, and 11 bases separated the two germline ends. The CDR3 contains 12 residues. The CDR3 reads CASSKDRLPQHF. CDR3 in DNA: TGTGCCAGCAGTAAGGACCGCCTGCCCCAGCATTTT.

Of note for this clonotype: One end of the junction does not line up with germline, which may come from a read error. V gene TRBV5-4 combines with J gene TRBJ2-5; perhaps TRBD2 as D (7 bases). The CDR3 length is 16 residues. Looked up from germline, CDR1 is SGHNT and CDR2 is YYREEE (reference sequence). CDR3 nucleotides: TGTGACAGCAACTTGGTCCGGGGGGCAGGAGAAGAGACCCAGTACTTC. Encoded protein: CDSNLVRGAGEETQYF.

A word on this clonotype: This may be a read error: a much more frequent sequence differs by one nucleotide. The chain is built from TRBV10-3 and TRBJ2-1, with D perhaps matching TRBD1 (5 bases). V shed 3 bases and J shed 12 bases, with 15 bases lying between them. The germline V gene has CDR1 ENHRY and CDR2 SYGVKD. The CDR3 consists of 13 residues. CDR3: CAISDQQERGQFF. The CDR3, as DNA: TGTGCCATCAGTGATCAACAGGAGCGTGGGCAGTTCTTC.

Points on this clonotype: Since a much larger clone is just one base distant, this may be a read error. The rearrangement joins TRBV29-1 to TRBJ2-3; D possibly corresponds to TRBD1 (6 bases). Germline CDR1 is SQVTM and CDR2 is ANQGSEA. The CDR3 is 16 residues long. The chain's CDR3 is CSVEDLMVRGTDMQYF. CDR3 coding DNA: TGCAGCGTTGAAGATCTGATGGTCAGGGGAACAGATATGCAGTATTTT.

Concerning this clonotype: One end of the junction varies from germline; a read error may be responsible. The chain links TRBV5-1 to TRBJ2-3; D remains ambiguous. The CDR3 runs to 13 residues. The germline gives CDR1 SGHRS, CDR2 YFSETQ. The CDR3 here is CASSPGDTDTHYF. In nucleotides, the CDR3 is TGCGCCAGCAGCCCGGGTGACACAGATACGCACTATTTT.

Worth noting for this clonotype: A much larger clone differs by one base, so this may be a read error. V is TRBV6-6 and J is TRBJ2-1, with TRBD2 identical over 8 bases. Germline values: CDR1 MNHNY, CDR2 SVGAGI (reference sequence). The CDR3 is 16 residues long. V trimming: 5 bases; J trimming: 5 bases; junction bases outside the gene matches: 11. CDR3 DNA sequence: TGTGCCAGCAGTACGCGCGGCGGGGGGAGAAACAATGAGCAGTTCTTC. Translation: CASSTRGGGRNNEQFF.

The V gene is TRBV30, the J gene TRBJ1-6; no clear D gene. The CDR3 is 11 amino acids. V was trimmed by 6 bases and J by 9 bases, leaving 9 bases between them. CDR1 GTSNPN and CDR2 SVGIG come from the germline V gene (reference sequence). The CDR3 DNA is TGTGCCTGTAAAACCAGTTCACCCCTCCACTTT. Translation gives CACKTSSPLHF.

This clonotype showed up just once. A much more abundant neighbour one base away suggests this may be a read error. The V call is TRBV6-6, the J call TRBJ2-1; 8 nucleotides agree with TRBD2. CDR1 MNHNY and CDR2 SVGAGI come from the germline V gene (reference sequence). The CDR3 contains 15 residues. The CDR3, as DNA: TGTGTCAGCAGTTACATTAGCGGGATAGGCAATGAGCAGTTCTTC. Protein product: CVSSYISGIGNEQFF.

In the case of this clonotype: One base away lies a much larger clone, so this may be a sequencing read error. Likely a read error: the CDR3 ends without its conserved phenylalanine or tryptophan. Because the CDR3's place on the DNA is in doubt, the DNA is left out and the CDR3 is given as listed by TCRdb. The chain uses TRBV13 and TRBJ2-7. Both ends counted, the CDR3 spans 11 residues. Germline CDR1 is PRHDT and CDR2 is FYEKMQ (reference sequence). Here the CDR3 reads CASSFRTRRYL.

This clonotype appeared a single time. An end of the junction differs from the germline gene, which may be a read error. V is TRBV11-2 and J is TRBJ2-2; D is possibly TRBD2 (5 bases). Germline-derived CDR1 and CDR2 are SGHAT and FQNNGV. The CDR3 is made up of 15 amino acids. This chain's CDR3 is CTSSPFVRYTGEMFF. CDR3 coding DNA: TGTACCAGCAGCCCTTTCGTCCGTTACACCGGGGAGATGTTTTTT. The full variable domain, completed using reference TRBV11-2 and TRBJ2-2, is EAGVAQSPRYKIIEKRQSVAFWCNPISGHATLYWYQQILGQGPKLLIQFQNNGVVDDSQLPKDRFSAERLKGVDSTLKIQPAKLEDSAVYLCTSSPFVRYTGEMFFGEGSRLTVL.

Comments on this clonotype: This sequence may be a read error, since a much larger clone differs from it by one base. The chain joins TRBV29-1 to TRBJ1-2, with D uncertain. The CDR3 covers 12 residues. CDR1 is SQVTM, CDR2 ANQGSEA, per germline. CDR3 sequence: CSAERPNYGYTF. The CDR3 bases are TGCAGCGCTGAAAGACCGAATTATGGCTACACCTTC.

To note about this clonotype: A junction end diverges from the germline sequence, so it may reflect a read error. V gene TRBV4-1 combines with J gene TRBJ2-7; TRBD2 is a possible D gene (5 bases). The CDR3 sequence is 17 residues long. The germline V gene has CDR1 MGHRA and CDR2 YSYEKL. This CDR3 is CASSQDRGGLLPYKQYF. The CDR3 DNA follows: TGCGCCAGCAGCCAAGATCGAGGTGGACTCTTGCCCTACAAGCAGTACTTC.

This clonotype has at least ten counts. The V call is TRBV12-3 or TRBV12-4, the J call TRBJ1-5; 7 bases map to TRBD1. CDR3 size: 17 residues. After removal of 5 bases from V and 3 bases from J, the junction contained 13 bases not matched to a gene. CDR3 nucleotides: TGTGCCAGCAGTACAGGGGCCATCCCAGGGGCCAATCAGCCCCAGCATTTT. Residues: CASSTGAIPGANQPQHF.

The chain has TRBV12-3 or TRBV12-4 and TRBJ2-2; D ambiguous. There are 15 residues in the CDR3. The V gene lost 6 bases and the J gene lost 1 base, with 12 bases spanning the gap. The CDR3 here is CASRTGTWNTGELFF. The CDR3 DNA follows: TGTGCCAGCAGGACCGGCACATGGAACACCGGGGAGCTGTTTTTT.

This clonotype came up many times. This rearrangement joins TRBV6-1 to TRBJ1-1; D perhaps matches TRBD1 (6 bases). The germline CDR1 and CDR2 sequences are MNHNS and SASEGT. V lost 5 bases to trimming and J lost 5 bases, with 9 bases between them. CDR3 length equals 12 residues. CDR3 nucleotides: TGTGCCAGCAGTAGGGGGTGGACTGAAGCTTTCTTT. Translating it yields CASSRGWTEAFF.

This chain connects TRBV11-2 to TRBJ2-5; no definite D call. The CDR3 is made up of 16 amino acids. V lost 1 base and J lost 3, with 15 bases in between. The germline V gene encodes CDR1 SGHAT and CDR2 FQNNGV. CDR3 sequence reads: CASSLVTVSGEETQYF. In DNA, the CDR3 is TGTGCCAGCAGCTTAGTGACGGTCTCTGGCGAAGAGACCCAGTACTTC.

For this clonotype: A read error is possible here, since a much larger clone lies one base away. The chain couples TRBV10-3 to TRBJ2-2; weak D call: TRBD1 (6 bases). Germline-derived CDR1 and CDR2 are ENHRY and SYGVKD. The CDR3 consists of 13 residues. The ends were cut back, 7 bases at V and 6 bases at J, with 12 bases in the middle. The CDR3 bases are TGTGCCATCACTTACAGGGCAGCCGGGGAGCTGTTTTTT. Protein product: CAITYRAAGELFF.